This passage covers 19 T cell receptor beta chains from one sample sequenced in a study of T-cell reconstitution after alpha-beta-depleted transplantation in children. As it was prepared, the TCRbeta library received unique molecular identifiers. TCRdb called the PCR reads again in MiXCR, with one record for every CDR3 protein. The repertoire consists of around 580,000 distinct CDR3 sequences, with roughly 27% occurring once and the leading ten covering approximately 39%. The sequenced sample was PBMCs, obtained before TCRalphabeta/CD19-depleted stem cell transplant. The receptors come from a boy in the first two years of life with Wiskott-Aldrich syndrome, due to receive a stem cell transplant.

The V call is TRBV20-1, the J call TRBJ2-1; TRBD2 matches 10 bases. The germline gives CDR1 DFQATT, CDR2 SNEGSKA (reference sequence). The CDR3 spans 14 residues. The V gene end was trimmed by 4 bases and the J gene end by 5 bases; junction bases not matched to a gene: 5. The CDR3 loop is CSAKIAGGNNEQFF. The DNA of the CDR3 is TGCAGTGCTAAGATAGCGGGAGGTAACAATGAGCAGTTCTTC.

This clonotype was detected only a few times. This sequence joins TRBV12-3 or TRBV12-4 and TRBJ2-1; 9 nucleotides match TRBD1. The CDR3 is 15 amino acids. With V trimmed by 6 bases and J by 3 bases, 6 bases remained unmatched. CDR3 residues: CASRTGQGSYNEQFF. Written as DNA, the CDR3 is TGTGCCAGCAGAACAGGACAGGGGAGCTACAATGAGCAGTTCTTC.

The gene calls are TRBV4-1 and TRBJ1-5, with D perhaps matching TRBD1 (6 bases). Deletions cut 4 bases from V and 4 bases from J, with 14 bases between. The length of the CDR3 is 15 residues. Germline V gives CDR1 MGHRA, CDR2 YSYEKL. The CDR3 region has the DNA TGCGCCAGCAGCCCAGACGACAGGACAAATCAGCCCCAGCATTTT. It is translated as CASSPDDRTNQPQHF.

The rearrangement links TRBV7-3 to TRBJ2-2; TRBD1 is a possible D gene (6 bases). Germline CDR1 and CDR2: SGHTA and FQGTGA. V was pared by 2 bases and J by 1 base, with 11 bases between. The CDR3 extends over 16 amino acids. The CDR3 spells CASSLRGHENTGELFF. The DNA for the CDR3 is TGTGCCAGCAGCTTACGGGGACACGAGAACACCGGGGAGCTGTTTTTT.

The V call is TRBV5-1, the J call TRBJ2-7; TRBD1 agrees at 8 bases. J gave up 5 bases and V 7 bases, and 11 bases lay outside the gene matches. This CDR3 is built from 14 residues. Germline CDR1 is SGHRS and CDR2 is YFSETQ. This CDR3 reads CASGPGTGGNEQYF. CDR3 bases: TGCGCCAGCGGCCCCGGGACAGGAGGTAACGAGCAGTACTTC. Together with reference TRBV5-1 and TRBJ2-7, the CDR3 gives the full variable domain: KAGVTQTPRYLIKTRGQQVTLSCSPISGHRSVSWYQQTPGQGLQFLFEYFSETQRNKGNFPGRFSGRQFSNSRSEMNVSTLELGDSALYLCASGPGTGGNEQYFGPGTRLTVT.

This clonotype occurred a few times. The rearrangement joins TRBV5-1 to TRBJ2-5; D remains unclear. CDR3 size: 12 residues. V gave up 2 bases and J gave up 3 bases, with 5 bases separating them. Germline assignment: CDR1 SGHRS and CDR2 YFSETQ. This chain's CDR3 is CASSFEEETQYF. CDR3 sequence (DNA): TGCGCCAGCAGCTTCGAGGAAGAGACCCAGTACTTC.

This clonotype was observed a few times. Compared with germline, one end of the junction differs, possibly owing to a read error. The chain is built from TRBV5-1 and TRBJ2-1, with 10 bases lining up with TRBD2. The CDR3 extends over 16 amino acids. Germline V gene data show CDR1 as SGHRS and CDR2 as YFSETQ. The CDR3 region has the DNA TGCGCCAGCATCTTGGAGGGTACTAGCGGGAACAATGAGCAGTTCTTC. Translating it yields CASILEGTSGNNEQFF.

This rearrangement joins TRBV27 to TRBJ1-1; possible D gene TRBD1, 5 bases. The germline V gene encodes CDR1 MNHEY and CDR2 SMNVEV (reference sequence). Trimming removed 4 bases at V and 1 base at J, with 10 bases between. The CDR3 length is 14 residues. CDR3 coding DNA: TGTGCCAGCAGTTCGTTCGACAGGAACACTGAAGCTTTCTTT. Translated: CASSSFDRNTEAFF.

This clonotype was counted only a few times. Written as DNA, the CDR3 is TGTGCCAGCAGGGCGGGACTAGCGGATACCGGGGAGCTGTTTTTT. Translated, it gives CASRAGLADTGELFF. V gene TRBV12-3 or TRBV12-4 combines with J gene TRBJ2-2; 11 bases match TRBD2. Trimming removed 6 bases from V and 5 bases from J; junction bases left unmatched: 5. The CDR3 sequence is 15 residues long.

This sequence joins TRBV2 and TRBJ2-3, with 7 bases matching TRBD2. Trimming took 4 bases from V and 2 from J; bases not matched to a gene: 6. This CDR3 has 15 amino acids. CDR1 and CDR2 (germline): SNHLY, FYNNEI. CDR3 sequence (DNA): TGTGCCAGCAGTGTTCGTAGCGGGTACACAGATACGCAGTATTTT. Residues: CASSVRSGYTDTQYF.

The V and J genes are TRBV20-1 and TRBJ2-7, with D unresolved. Germline CDR1 DFQATT, CDR2 SNEGSKA (reference sequence). The length of the CDR3 is 11 residues. The CDR3 bases are TGCAGAGCCCCTGGGCCTTACGAGCAGTACTTC. Residues: CRAPGPYEQYF.

The rearrangement links TRBV5-1 to TRBJ2-7; 9 positions match TRBD2. CDR3 length: 15 residues. In germline, CDR1 is SGHRS, CDR2 YFSETQ. The J segment lost 0 bases and the V segment lost 4 bases, leaving 5 bases of the junction unmatched. CDR3 sequence (DNA): TGCGCCAGCAGCGGGAGCGGGAGGAGCTCCTACGAGCAGTACTTC. Translated: CASSGSGRSSYEQYF.

This clonotype was detected only a few times. The chain is built from TRBV20-1 and TRBJ2-2, with TRBD2 matching over 8 bases. Per germline, CDR1 DFQATT and CDR2 SNEGSKA (reference sequence). The trim removed 1 base at V and 0 bases at J, leaving 4 bases unmatched. This CDR3 has 16 residues. The CDR3 region has the DNA TGCAGTGCTAGAGCCCGGACTAGCCCGAACACCGGGGAGCTGTTTTTT. Residues: CSARARTSPNTGELFF.

This clonotype was seen a handful of times. The chain uses TRBV20-1 and TRBJ2-3, with 8 positions matching TRBD2. The CDR3 is 16 residues long. From germline, CDR1 is DFQATT and CDR2 SNEGSKA (reference sequence). With V trimmed by 6 bases and J by 2 bases, 13 bases remained unmatched. CDR3 protein: CSARDGLAVITDTQYF. The DNA for the CDR3 is TGCAGTGCAAGGGACGGACTAGCTGTGATCACAGATACGCAGTATTTT.

The V and J genes are TRBV5-1 and TRBJ2-3, with unresolved D. The length of the CDR3 is 14 residues. The V end lost 1 base, the J end lost 4 bases, and 10 bases lay between the germline ends. Germline CDR1 SGHRS, CDR2 YFSETQ. CDR3 residues: CASSLWSGADTQYF. The DNA of the CDR3 is TGCGCCAGCAGCTTGTGGAGTGGTGCAGATACGCAGTATTTT. Based on the CDR3 plus reference TRBV5-1 and TRBJ2-3, the full variable domain is KAGVTQTPRYLIKTRGQQVTLSCSPISGHRSVSWYQQTPGQGLQFLFEYFSETQRNKGNFPGRFSGRQFSNSRSEMNVSTLELGDSALYLCASSLWSGADTQYFGPGTRLTVL.

This clonotype was seen only a few times. The rearrangement joins TRBV5-1 to TRBJ2-1, with 7 bases aligning to TRBD2. The CDR3 covers 14 residues. CDR1 and CDR2 (germline): SGHRS, YFSETQ. V shed 0 bases and J 7 bases; nucleotides not matched to a gene: 4. DNA for the CDR3: TGCGCCAGCAGCTTGGCGGCGGGAGCTAATGAGCAGTTCTTC. Translating it yields CASSLAAGANEQFF.

This chain links TRBV5-6 with TRBJ2-5; 7 nucleotides line up with TRBD2. CDR3 length: 13 amino acids. The ends lost 4 bases at V and 5 bases at J; junction bases unmatched: 5. Per germline, CDR1 SGHDT and CDR2 YYEEEE. This chain's CDR3 is CASSREVGETQYF. Here the CDR3 DNA reads TGTGCCAGCAGCCGGGAGGTGGGGGAGACCCAGTACTTC.

The chain joins TRBV12-3 or TRBV12-4 to TRBJ1-6, with 10 nucleotides matching TRBD1. The CDR3 consists of 16 residues. V shed 6 bases and J 8 bases; nucleotides not matched to a gene: 10. This CDR3 is CASSLDRGLVYSPLHF. The CDR3 DNA reads TGTGCCAGCAGCTTGGACAGGGGGTTAGTCTATTCACCCCTCCACTTT.

This rearrangement joins TRBV5-1 to TRBJ2-1, with 10 positions matching TRBD1. Germline V gene lookup returns CDR1 SGHRS and CDR2 YFSETQ. There are 15 residues in the CDR3. Trimming at V came to 2 bases and at J to 7 bases, leaving 6 bases not matched to a gene. The CDR3 sequence: CASSFGTGVVNEQFF. In DNA form, the CDR3 reads TGCGCCAGCAGCTTCGGGACAGGGGTTGTTAATGAGCAGTTCTTC.